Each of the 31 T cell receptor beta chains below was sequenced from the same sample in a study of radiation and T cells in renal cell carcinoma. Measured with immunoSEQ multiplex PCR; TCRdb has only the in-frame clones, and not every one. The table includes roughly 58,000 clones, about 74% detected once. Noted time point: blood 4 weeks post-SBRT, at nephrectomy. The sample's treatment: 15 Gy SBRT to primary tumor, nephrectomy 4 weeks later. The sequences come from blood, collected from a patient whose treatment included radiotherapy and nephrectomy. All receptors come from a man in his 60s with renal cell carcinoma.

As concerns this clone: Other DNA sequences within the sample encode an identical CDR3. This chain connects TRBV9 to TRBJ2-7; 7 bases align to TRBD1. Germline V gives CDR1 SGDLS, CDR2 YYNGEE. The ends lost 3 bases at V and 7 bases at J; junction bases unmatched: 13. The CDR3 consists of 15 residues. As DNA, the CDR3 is TGTGCCAGCAGCGGCCCCCTGACAGGGTCTAGAGAGCAGTACTTC. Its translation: CASSGPLTGSREQYF.

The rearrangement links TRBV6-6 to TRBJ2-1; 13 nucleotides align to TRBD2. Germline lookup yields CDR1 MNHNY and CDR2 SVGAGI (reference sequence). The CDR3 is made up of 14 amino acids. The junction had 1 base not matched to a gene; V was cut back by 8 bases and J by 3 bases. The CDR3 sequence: CASGLAGDYNEQFF. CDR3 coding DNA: TGTGCCAGCGGACTAGCGGGAGACTACAATGAGCAGTTCTTC.

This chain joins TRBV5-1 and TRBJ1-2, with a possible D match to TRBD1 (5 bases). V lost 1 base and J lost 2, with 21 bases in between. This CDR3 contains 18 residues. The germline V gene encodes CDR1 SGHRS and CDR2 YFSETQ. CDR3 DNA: TGCGCCAGCAGCTTGTATGGGGGTATGACTAGTATGAACTATGGCTACACCTTC. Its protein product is CASSLYGGMTSMNYGYTF.

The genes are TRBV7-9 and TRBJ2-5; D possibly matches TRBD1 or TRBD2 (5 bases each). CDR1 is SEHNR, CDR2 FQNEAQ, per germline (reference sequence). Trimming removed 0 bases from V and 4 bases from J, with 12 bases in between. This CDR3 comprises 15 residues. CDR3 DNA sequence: TGTGCCAGCAGCTTAGCCTGGGCAGGGAGAGAGACCCAGTACTTC. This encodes CASSLAWAGRETQYF.

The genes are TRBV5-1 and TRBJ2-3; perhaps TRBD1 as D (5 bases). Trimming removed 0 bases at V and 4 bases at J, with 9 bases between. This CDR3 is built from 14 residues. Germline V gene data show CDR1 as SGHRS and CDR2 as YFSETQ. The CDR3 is CASSLEEGADTQYF. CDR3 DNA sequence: TGCGCCAGCAGCTTGGAAGAAGGGGCAGATACGCAGTATTTT.

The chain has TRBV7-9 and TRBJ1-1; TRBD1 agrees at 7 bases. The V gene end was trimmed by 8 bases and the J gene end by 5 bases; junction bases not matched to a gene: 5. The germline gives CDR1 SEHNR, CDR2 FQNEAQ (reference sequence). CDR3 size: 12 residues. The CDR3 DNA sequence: TGTGCCAGCGGAACAGGGGCGACTGAAGCTTTCTTT. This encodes CASGTGATEAFF.

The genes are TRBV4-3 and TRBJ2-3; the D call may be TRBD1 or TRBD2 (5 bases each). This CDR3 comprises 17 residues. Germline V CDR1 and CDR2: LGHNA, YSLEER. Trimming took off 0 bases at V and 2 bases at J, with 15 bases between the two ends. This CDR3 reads CASSQDRWDRNTDTQYF. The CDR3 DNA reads TGCGCCAGCAGCCAAGATCGGTGGGACCGCAACACAGATACGCAGTATTTT.

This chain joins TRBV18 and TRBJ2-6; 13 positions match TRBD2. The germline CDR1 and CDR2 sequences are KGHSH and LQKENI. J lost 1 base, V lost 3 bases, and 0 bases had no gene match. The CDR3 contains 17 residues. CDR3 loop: CASSPGLAGSGANVLTF. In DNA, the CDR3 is TGTGCCAGCTCACCGGGACTAGCGGGGTCTGGGGCCAACGTCCTGACTTTC.

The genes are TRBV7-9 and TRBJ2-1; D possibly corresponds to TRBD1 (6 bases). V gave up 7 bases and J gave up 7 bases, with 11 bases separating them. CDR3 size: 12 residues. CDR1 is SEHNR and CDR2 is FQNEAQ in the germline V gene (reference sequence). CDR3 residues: CASTIQGNEQFF. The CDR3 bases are TGTGCCAGCACCATACAGGGAAATGAGCAGTTCTTC.

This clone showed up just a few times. For the CDR3, the DNA is TGTGCCAGTAGTATGGAGGGTGGCTACACCTTC. It encodes CASSMEGGYTF. The rearrangement uses TRBV19 and TRBJ1-2; D is uncertain. The V end was cut by 3 bases, the J end by 7 bases, with 6 bases between. The CDR3 loop spans 11 amino acids. CDR1 LNHDA and CDR2 SQIVND come from the germline V gene (reference sequence).

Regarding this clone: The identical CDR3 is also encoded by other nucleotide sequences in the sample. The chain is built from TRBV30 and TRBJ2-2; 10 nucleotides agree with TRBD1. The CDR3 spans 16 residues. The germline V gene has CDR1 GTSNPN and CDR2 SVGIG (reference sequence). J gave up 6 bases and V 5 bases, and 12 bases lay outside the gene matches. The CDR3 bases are TGTGCCTGGCAACGGGGGGGGACAGGGGTCCCCGGGGAGCTGTTTTTT. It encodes CAWQRGGTGVPGELFF.

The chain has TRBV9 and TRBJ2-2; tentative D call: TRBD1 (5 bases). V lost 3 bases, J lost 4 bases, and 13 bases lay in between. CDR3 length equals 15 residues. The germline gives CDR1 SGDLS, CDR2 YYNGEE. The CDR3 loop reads CASSGWAGRTGELFF. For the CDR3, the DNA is TGTGCCAGCAGCGGTTGGGCAGGGCGCACCGGGGAGCTGTTTTTT.

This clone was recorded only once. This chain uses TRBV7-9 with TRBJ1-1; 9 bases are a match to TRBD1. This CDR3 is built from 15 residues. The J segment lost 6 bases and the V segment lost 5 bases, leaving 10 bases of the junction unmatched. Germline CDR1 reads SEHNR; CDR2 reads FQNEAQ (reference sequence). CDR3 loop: CASSPRDRARSEAFF. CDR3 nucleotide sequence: TGTGCCAGCAGCCCCCGGGACAGGGCGAGATCTGAAGCTTTCTTT.

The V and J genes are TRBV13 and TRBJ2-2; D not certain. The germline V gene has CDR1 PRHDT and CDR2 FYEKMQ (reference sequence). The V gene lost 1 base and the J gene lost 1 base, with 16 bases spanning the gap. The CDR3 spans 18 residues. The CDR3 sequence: CASSLVRFGSGNTGELFF. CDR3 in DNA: TGTGCCAGCAGCTTAGTCCGCTTCGGGTCGGGGAACACCGGGGAGCTGTTTTTT.

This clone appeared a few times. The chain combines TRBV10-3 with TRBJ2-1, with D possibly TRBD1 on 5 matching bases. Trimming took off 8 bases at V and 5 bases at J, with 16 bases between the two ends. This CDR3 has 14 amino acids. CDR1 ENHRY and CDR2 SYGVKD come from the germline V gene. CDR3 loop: CAIGPEDSHNEQFF. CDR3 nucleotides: TGTGCCATCGGGCCGGAAGACAGCCACAATGAGCAGTTCTTC.

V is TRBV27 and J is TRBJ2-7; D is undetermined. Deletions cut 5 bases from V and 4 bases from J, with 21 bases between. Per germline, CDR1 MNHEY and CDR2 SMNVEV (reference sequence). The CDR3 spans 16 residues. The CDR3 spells CASSLYPPLTDYEQYF. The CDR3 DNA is TGTGCCAGCAGTCTATACCCCCCTCTGACGGATTACGAGCAGTACTTC.

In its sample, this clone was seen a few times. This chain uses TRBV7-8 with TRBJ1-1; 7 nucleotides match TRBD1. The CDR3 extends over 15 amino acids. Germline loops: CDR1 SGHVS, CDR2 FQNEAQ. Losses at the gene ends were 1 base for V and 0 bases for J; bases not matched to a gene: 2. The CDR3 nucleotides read TGTGCCAGCAGCTTAGGACAGGGCATGAACACTGAAGCTTTCTTT. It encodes CASSLGQGMNTEAFF.

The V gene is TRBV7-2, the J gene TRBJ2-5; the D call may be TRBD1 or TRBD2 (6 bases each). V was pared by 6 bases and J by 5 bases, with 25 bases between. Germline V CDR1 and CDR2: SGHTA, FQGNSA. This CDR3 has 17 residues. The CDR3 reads CASSLGRGGLILETQYF. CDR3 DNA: TGTGCCAGCAGTTTGGGCAGGGGAGGCCTAATTTTGGAGACCCAGTACTTC.

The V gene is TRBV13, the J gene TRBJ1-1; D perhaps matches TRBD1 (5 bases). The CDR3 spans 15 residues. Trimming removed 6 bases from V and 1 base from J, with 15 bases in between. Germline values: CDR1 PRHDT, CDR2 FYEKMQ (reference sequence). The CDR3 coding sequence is TGTGCCAGCAGTTCTTACCTGACAGCGAACACTGAAGCTTTCTTT. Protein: CASSSYLTANTEAFF.

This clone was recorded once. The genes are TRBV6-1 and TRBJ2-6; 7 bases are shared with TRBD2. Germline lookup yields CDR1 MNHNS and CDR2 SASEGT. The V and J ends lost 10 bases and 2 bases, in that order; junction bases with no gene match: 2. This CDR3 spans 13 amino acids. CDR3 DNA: TGTGCCACCGGGGGGACTGGGGCCAACGTCCTGACTTTC. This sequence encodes CATGGTGANVLTF.

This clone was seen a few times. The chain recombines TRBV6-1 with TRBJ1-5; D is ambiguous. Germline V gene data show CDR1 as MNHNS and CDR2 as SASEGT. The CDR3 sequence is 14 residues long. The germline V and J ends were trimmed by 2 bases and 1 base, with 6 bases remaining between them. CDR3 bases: TGTGCCAGCAGTGAAACAGTGAGCAATCAGCCCCAGCATTTT. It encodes CASSETVSNQPQHF.

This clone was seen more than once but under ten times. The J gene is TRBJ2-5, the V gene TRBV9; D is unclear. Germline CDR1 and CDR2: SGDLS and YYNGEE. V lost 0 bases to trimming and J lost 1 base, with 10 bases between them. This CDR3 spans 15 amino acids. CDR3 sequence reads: CASSVADLIQETQYF. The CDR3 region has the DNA TGTGCCAGCAGCGTAGCTGACCTAATCCAAGAGACCCAGTACTTC.

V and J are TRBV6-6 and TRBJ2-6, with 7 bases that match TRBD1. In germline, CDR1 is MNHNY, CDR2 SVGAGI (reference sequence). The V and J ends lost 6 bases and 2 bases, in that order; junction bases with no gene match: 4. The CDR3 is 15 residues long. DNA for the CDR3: TGTGCCAGCAGGGAGACAGGGCCTGGGGCCAACGTCCTGACTTTC. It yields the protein CASRETGPGANVLTF.

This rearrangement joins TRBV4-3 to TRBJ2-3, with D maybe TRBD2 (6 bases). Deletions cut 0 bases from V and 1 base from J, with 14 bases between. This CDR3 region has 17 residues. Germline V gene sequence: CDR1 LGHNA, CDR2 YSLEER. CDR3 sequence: CASSQDQAGGGTDTQYF. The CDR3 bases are TGCGCCAGCAGCCAAGATCAAGCGGGCGGAGGCACAGATACGCAGTATTTT.

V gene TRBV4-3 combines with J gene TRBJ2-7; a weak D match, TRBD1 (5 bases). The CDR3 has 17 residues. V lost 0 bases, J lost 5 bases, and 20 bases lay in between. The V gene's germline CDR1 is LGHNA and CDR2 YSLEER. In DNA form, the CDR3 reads TGCGCCAGCAGCCAAGATCTGGTCCAGGGTGTGAGAAACGAGCAGTACTTC. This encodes CASSQDLVQGVRNEQYF.

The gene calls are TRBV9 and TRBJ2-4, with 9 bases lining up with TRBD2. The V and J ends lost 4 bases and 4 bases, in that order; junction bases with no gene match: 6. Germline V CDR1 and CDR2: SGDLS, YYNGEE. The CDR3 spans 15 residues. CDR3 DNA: TGTGCCAGCAGCCCGAGCGGGGGGAAAAAAAACATTCAGTACTTC. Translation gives CASSPSGGKKNIQYF.

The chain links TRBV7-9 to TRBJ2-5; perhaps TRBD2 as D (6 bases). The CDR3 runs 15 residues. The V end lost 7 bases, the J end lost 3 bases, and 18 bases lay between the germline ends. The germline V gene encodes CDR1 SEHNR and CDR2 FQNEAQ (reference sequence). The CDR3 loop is CASTAWGDHKETQYF. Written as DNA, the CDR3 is TGTGCCAGCACCGCCTGGGGGGACCATAAAGAGACCCAGTACTTC.

CDR3 DNA: TGTGCCAGCACCTCCAAAGGGGGCGGGGAGACCCAGTACTTC. Amino acid sequence: CASTSKGGGETQYF. The rearrangement uses TRBV27 and TRBJ2-5, with 7 bases identical to TRBD1. This CDR3 region has 14 residues. Losses at the gene ends were 7 bases for V and 5 bases for J; bases not matched to a gene: 10. CDR1 and CDR2 from the germline V gene are MNHEY and SMNVEV (reference sequence).

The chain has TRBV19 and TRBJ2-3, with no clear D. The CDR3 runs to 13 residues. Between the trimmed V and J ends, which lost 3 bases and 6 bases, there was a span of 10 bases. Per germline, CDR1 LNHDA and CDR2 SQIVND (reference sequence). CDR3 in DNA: TGTGCCAGTAGTATCGAGTGGGGTGATACGCAGTATTTT. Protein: CASSIEWGDTQYF.

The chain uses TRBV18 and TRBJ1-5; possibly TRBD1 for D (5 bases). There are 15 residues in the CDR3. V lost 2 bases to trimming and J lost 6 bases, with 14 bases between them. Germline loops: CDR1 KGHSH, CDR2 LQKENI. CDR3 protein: CASSPGGEAFQPQHF. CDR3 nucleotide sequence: TGTGCCAGCTCACCAGGAGGGGAAGCCTTTCAGCCCCAGCATTTT. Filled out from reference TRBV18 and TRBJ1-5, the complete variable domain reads NAGVMQNPRHLVRRRGQEARLRCSPMKGHSHVYWYRQLPEEGLKFMVYLQKENIIDESGMPKERFSAEFPKEGPSILRIQQVVRGDSAAYFCASSPGGEAFQPQHFGDGTRLSIL.

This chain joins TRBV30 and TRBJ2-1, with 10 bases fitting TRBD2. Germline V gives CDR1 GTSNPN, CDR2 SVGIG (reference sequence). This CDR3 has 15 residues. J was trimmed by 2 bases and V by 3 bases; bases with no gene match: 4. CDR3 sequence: CAWRGAGGPYNEQFF. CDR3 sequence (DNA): TGTGCCTGGAGAGGAGCGGGAGGGCCCTACAATGAGCAGTTCTTC.